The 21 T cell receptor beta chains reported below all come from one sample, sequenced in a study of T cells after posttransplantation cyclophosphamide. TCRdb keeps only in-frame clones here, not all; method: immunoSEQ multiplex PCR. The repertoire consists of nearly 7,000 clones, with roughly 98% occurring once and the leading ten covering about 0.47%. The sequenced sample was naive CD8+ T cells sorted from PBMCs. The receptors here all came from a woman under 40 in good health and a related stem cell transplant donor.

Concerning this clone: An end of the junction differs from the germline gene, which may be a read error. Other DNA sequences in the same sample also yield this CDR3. Here the CDR3 reads CASSQTGQGNSPLHF. The DNA of the CDR3 is TGCGCCAGCAGCCAAACCGGACAGGGCAATTCCCCCCTCCACTTT. The V gene is TRBV4-1, the J gene TRBJ1-6, with 8 bases lining up with TRBD1. The germline CDR1 and CDR2 sequences are MGHRA and YSYEKL. The CDR3 has 15 amino acids.

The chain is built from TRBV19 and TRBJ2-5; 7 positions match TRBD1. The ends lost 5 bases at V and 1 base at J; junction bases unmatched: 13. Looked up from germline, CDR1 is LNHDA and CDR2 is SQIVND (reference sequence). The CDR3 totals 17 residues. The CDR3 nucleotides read TGTGCCAGTAGTGAGATTTTTGACAGGGCCCTCCAAGAGACCCAGTACTTC. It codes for CASSEIFDRALQETQYF.

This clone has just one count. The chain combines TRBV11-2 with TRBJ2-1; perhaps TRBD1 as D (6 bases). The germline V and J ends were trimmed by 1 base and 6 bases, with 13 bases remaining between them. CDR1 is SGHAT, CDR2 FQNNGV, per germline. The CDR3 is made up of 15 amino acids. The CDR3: CASSLGGGWANEQFF. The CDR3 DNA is TGTGCCAGCAGCTTAGGTGGGGGCTGGGCCAATGAGCAGTTCTTC. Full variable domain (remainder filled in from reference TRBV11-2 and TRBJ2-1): EAGVAQSPRYKIIEKRQSVAFWCNPISGHATLYWYQQILGQGPKLLIQFQNNGVVDDSQLPKDRFSAERLKGVDSTLKIQPAKLEDSAVYLCASSLGGGWANEQFFGPGTRLTVL.

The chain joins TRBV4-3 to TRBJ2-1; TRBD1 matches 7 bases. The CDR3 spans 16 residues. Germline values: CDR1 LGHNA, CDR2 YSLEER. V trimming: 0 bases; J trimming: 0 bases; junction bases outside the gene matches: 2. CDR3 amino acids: CASSQETGSSYNEQFF. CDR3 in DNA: TGCGCCAGCAGCCAAGAGACAGGGAGCTCCTACAATGAGCAGTTCTTC.

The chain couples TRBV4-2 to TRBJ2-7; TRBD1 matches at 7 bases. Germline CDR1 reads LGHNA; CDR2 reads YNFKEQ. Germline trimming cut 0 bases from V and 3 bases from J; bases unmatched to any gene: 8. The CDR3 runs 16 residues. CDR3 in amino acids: CASSQEERGGSYEQYF. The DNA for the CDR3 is TGTGCCAGCAGCCAAGAAGAACGAGGGGGCAGCTACGAGCAGTACTTC.

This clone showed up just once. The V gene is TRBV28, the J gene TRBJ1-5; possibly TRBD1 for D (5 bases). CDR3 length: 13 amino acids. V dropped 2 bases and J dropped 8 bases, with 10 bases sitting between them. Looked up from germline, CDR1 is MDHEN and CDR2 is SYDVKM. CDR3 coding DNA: TGTGCCAGCAGTTTAAATGCAGGGAAGCCCCAGCATTTT. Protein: CASSLNAGKPQHF.

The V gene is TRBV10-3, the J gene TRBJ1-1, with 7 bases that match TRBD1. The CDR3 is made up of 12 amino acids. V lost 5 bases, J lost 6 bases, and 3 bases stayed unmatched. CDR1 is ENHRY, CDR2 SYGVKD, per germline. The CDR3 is CAISTGVPEAFF. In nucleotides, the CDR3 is TGTGCCATCAGTACAGGGGTCCCTGAAGCTTTCTTT.

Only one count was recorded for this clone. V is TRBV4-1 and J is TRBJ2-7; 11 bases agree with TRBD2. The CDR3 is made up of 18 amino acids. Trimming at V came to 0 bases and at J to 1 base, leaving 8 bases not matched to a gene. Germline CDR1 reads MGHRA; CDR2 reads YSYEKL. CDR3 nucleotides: TGCGCCAGCAGCCAAGATCCCCTAGCGGGGGGCCTGTCCTACGAGCAGTACTTC. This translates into CASSQDPLAGGLSYEQYF.

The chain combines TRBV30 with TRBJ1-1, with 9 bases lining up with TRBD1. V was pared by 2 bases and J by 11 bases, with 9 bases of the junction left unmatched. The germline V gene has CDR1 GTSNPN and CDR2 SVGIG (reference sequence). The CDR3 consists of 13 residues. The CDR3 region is CAWSWGQGLDAFF. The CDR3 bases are TGTGCCTGGAGTTGGGGACAGGGTTTAGATGCTTTCTTT.

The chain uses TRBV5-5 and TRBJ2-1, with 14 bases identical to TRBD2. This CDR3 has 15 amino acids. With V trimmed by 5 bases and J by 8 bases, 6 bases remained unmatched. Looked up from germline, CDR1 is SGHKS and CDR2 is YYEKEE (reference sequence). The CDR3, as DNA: TGTGCCAGCAGTAACGAGGGACTAGCGGGGGATGAGCAGTTCTTC. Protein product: CASSNEGLAGDEQFF.

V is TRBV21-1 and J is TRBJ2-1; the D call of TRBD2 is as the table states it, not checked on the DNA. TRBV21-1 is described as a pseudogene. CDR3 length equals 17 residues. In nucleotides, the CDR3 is TGTGCCAGCAGCAGGACTAGCGGGGGGACAAAAAACAATGAGCAGTTCTTC. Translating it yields CASSRTSGGTKNNEQFF.

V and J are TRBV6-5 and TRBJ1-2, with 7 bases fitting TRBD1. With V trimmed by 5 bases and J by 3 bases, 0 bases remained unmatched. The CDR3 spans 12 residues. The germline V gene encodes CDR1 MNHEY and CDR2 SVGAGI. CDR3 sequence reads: CASSTGDYGYTF. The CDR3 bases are TGTGCCAGCAGTACAGGGGACTATGGCTACACCTTC.

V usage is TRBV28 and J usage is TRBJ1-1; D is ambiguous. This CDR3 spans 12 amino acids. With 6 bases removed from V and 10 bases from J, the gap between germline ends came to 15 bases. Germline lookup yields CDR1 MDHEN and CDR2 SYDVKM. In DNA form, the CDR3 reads TGTGCCAGCAGCCACCCGACCGGCGGAGCTTTCTTT. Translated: CASSHPTGGAFF.

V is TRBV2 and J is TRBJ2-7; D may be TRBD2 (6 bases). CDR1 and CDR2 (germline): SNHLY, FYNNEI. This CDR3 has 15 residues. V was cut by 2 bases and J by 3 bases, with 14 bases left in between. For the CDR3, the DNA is TGTGCCAGCAGTGAAACAGACTCCGGGGGCTACGAGCAGTACTTC. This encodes CASSETDSGGYEQYF.

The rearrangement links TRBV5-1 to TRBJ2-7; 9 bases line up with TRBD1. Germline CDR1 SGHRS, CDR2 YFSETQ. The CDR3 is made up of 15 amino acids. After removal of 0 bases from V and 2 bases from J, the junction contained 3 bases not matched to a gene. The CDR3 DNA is TGCGCCAGCAGCTTGGACAGGGGGCTGCCCTACGAGCAGTACTTC. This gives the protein CASSLDRGLPYEQYF. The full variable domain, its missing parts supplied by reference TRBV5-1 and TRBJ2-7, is KAGVTQTPRYLIKTRGQQVTLSCSPISGHRSVSWYQQTPGQGLQFLFEYFSETQRNKGNFPGRFSGRQFSNSRSEMNVSTLELGDSALYLCASSLDRGLPYEQYFGPGTRLTVT.

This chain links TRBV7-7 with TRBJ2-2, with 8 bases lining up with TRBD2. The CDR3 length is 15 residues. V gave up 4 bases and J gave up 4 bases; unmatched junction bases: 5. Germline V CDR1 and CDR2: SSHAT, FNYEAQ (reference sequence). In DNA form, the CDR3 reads TGTGCCAGCAGCTACCGGGGGGGGATCACCGGGGAGCTGTTTTTT. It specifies CASSYRGGITGELFF.

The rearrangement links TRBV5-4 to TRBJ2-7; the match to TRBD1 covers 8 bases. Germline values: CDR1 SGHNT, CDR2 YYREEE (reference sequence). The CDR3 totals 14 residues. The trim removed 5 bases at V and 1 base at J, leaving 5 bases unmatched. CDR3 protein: CASSETGASYEQYF. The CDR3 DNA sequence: TGTGCCAGCAGTGAGACAGGGGCGTCCTACGAGCAGTACTTC.

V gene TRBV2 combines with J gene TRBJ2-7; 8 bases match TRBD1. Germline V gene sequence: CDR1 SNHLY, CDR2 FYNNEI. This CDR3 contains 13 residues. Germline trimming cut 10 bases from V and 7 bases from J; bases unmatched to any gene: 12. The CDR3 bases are TGTGCCAACATCATGACAGGGGCGGGGGAGCAGTACTTC. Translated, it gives CANIMTGAGEQYF.

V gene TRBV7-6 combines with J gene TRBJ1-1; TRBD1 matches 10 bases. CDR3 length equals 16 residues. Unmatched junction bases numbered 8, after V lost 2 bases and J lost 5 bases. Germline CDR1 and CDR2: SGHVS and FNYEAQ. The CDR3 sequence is CASSLRPGQGETEAFF. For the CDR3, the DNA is TGTGCCAGCAGCTTAAGGCCCGGACAGGGGGAAACTGAAGCTTTCTTT.

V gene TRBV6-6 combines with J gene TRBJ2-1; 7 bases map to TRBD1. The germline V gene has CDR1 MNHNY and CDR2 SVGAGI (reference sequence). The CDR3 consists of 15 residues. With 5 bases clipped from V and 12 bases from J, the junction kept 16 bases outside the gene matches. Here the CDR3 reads CASSDKTGRVFGQFF. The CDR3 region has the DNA TGTGCCAGCAGTGACAAGACAGGGCGCGTCTTTGGGCAGTTCTTC.

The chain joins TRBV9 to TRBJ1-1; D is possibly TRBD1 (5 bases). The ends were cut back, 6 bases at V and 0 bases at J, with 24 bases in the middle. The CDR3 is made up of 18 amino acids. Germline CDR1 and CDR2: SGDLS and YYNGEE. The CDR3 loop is CASTPGGGATMMNTEAFF. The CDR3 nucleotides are TGTGCCAGCACCCCCGGGGGGGGAGCAACCATGATGAACACTGAAGCTTTCTTT.